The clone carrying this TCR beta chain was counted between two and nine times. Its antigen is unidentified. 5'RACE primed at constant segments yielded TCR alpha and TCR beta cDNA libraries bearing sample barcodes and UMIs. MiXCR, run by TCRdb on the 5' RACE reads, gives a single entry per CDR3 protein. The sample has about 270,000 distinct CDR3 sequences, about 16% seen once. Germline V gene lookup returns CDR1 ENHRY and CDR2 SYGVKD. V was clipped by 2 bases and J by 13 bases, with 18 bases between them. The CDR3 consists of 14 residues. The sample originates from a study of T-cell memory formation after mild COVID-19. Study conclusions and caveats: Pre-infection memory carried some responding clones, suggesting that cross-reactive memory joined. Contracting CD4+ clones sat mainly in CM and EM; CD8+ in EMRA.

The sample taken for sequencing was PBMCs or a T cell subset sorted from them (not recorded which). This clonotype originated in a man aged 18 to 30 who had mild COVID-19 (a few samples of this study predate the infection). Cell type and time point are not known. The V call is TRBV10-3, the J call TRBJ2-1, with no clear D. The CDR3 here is CAISEPSEAVHQFF. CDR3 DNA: TGTGCCATCAGTGAGCCGAGTGAGGCAGTCCATCAGTTCTTC.